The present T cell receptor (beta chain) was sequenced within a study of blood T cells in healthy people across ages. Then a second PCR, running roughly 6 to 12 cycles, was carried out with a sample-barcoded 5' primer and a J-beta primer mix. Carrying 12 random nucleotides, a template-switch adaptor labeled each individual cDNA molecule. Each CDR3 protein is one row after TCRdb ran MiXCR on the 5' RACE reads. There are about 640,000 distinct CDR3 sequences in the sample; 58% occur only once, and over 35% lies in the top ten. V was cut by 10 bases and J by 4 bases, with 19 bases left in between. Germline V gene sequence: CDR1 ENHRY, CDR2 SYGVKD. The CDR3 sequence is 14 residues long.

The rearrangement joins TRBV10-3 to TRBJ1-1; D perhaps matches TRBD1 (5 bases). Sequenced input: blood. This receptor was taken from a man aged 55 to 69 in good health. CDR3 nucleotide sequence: TGTGCCAGCTGTCGGGAGGGAGGGGCCACTGAAGCTTTCTTT. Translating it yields CASCREGGATEAFF.